The 12 T cell receptor beta chains given below trace back to one sample, sequenced in a study of OX40 agonist ivuxolimab in advanced cancers. Sequencing used immunoSEQ multiplex PCR; TCRdb keeps in-frame clones, though not all of them. The sample yields some 65,000 clones, 87% seen once. Material: CD4+ or CD8+ T cells sorted from blood, obtained in a trial of the OX40 agonist ivuxolimab. Receptors originate from an adult with an advanced solid tumor such as melanoma, head and neck, liver or kidney cancer.

This chain joins TRBV14 and TRBJ1-1; D is ambiguous. Trimming cost V 1 base and J 4 bases, with 7 bases left between them. Germline CDR1 SGHDN, CDR2 FVKESK. There are 13 residues in the CDR3. In nucleotides, the CDR3 is TGTGCCAGCAGCCAAGCGGTCCTCACTGAAGCTTTCTTT. It encodes CASSQAVLTEAFF. Variable domain in full (rest from reference TRBV14 and TRBJ1-1): EAGVTQFPSHSVIEKGQTVTLRCDPISGHDNLYWYRRVMGKEIKFLLHFVKESKQDESGMPNNRFLAERTGGTYSTLKVQPAELEDSGVYFCASSQAVLTEAFFGQGTRLTVV.

The gene calls are TRBV6-1 and TRBJ1-2, with 9 bases fitting TRBD1. The CDR3 covers 14 residues. The germline V gene encodes CDR1 MNHNS and CDR2 SASEGT. With 5 bases clipped from V and 6 bases from J, the junction kept 7 bases outside the gene matches. CDR3 amino acids: CASSLPGQGDGYTF. CDR3 nucleotides: TGTGCCAGCAGTTTACCGGGACAGGGTGATGGCTACACCTTC.

The chain has TRBV18 and TRBJ2-6; D may match TRBD1 or TRBD2 (5 bases each). The CDR3 length is 16 residues. Trimming removed 3 bases from V and 2 bases from J, with 11 bases in between. CDR1 and CDR2 from the germline V gene are KGHSH and LQKENI. The CDR3 nucleotides are TGTGCCAGCTCACCGACACGGGGCCCTGGGGCCAACGTCCTGACTTTC. As protein: CASSPTRGPGANVLTF.

By frequency in the sample, this clone is medium-sized. This chain connects TRBV2 to TRBJ2-7; a weak D match, TRBD1 (6 bases). Trimming stripped 6 bases from V and 2 bases from J, with 8 bases between. Germline V CDR1 and CDR2: SNHLY, FYNNEI. CDR3 length equals 12 residues. CDR3: CASRTGTYEQYF. The CDR3 nucleotides are TGTGCCAGCAGAACAGGGACCTACGAGCAGTACTTC.

This sequence joins TRBV20-1 and TRBJ1-1; D ambiguous. The CDR3 is 11 residues long. Germline values: CDR1 DFQATT, CDR2 SNEGSKA (reference sequence). Trimming pared 5 bases from V and 7 bases from J, leaving 11 bases between. The CDR3 DNA reads as TGCAGTGCTTCCCCGACCCTTGAAGCTTTCTTT. Translated: CSASPTLEAFF.

The V and J genes are TRBV2 and TRBJ1-3; 8 nucleotides match TRBD1. The germline CDR1 and CDR2 sequences are SNHLY and FYNNEI. The V segment lost 5 bases and the J segment 0 bases; nucleotides outside the gene matches: 0. CDR3 length equals 14 residues. The CDR3 region has the DNA TGTGCCAGCAGTACAGGGGGCTCTGGAAACACCATATATTTT. It translates to CASSTGGSGNTIYF.

This clone was recorded a few times. The chain uses TRBV2 and TRBJ2-3; tentative D call: TRBD1 (6 bases). The length of the CDR3 is 14 residues. V was cut by 3 bases and J by 7 bases, with 14 bases left in between. The germline gives CDR1 SNHLY, CDR2 FYNNEI. The chain's CDR3 is CASSEGRGKNTQYF. The DNA for the CDR3 is TGTGCCAGCAGTGAGGGCAGGGGCAAGAATACGCAGTATTTT.

Here the CDR3 reads CASSVQGRGTEAFF. The CDR3 DNA follows: TGTGCCAGTAGTGTACAGGGGCGCGGCACTGAAGCTTTCTTT. The V and J genes are TRBV19 and TRBJ1-1; 7 bases are a match to TRBD1. Germline trimming cut 5 bases from V and 4 bases from J; bases unmatched to any gene: 7. Germline V gene sequence: CDR1 LNHDA, CDR2 SQIVND (reference sequence). The CDR3 runs 14 residues.

V and J are TRBV6-1 and TRBJ2-3; 8 bases fit TRBD1. Trimming at V came to 2 bases and at J to 4 bases, leaving 8 bases not matched to a gene. Germline loops: CDR1 MNHNS, CDR2 SASEGT. There are 16 residues in the CDR3. CDR3 residues: CASSESRGQEADTQYF. In nucleotides, the CDR3 is TGTGCCAGCAGTGAATCTCGGGGACAGGAGGCAGATACGCAGTATTTT.

The chain carries TRBV19 and TRBJ2-7, with a weak D call TRBD1 (6 bases). CDR3 size: 12 residues. CDR1 and CDR2 (germline): LNHDA, SQIVND (reference sequence). V was pared by 5 bases and J by 5 bases, with 10 bases between. CDR3 nucleotide sequence: TGTGCCAGTAGTGAGCAGGGGCACGAGCAGTACTTC. Its protein product is CASSEQGHEQYF.

The chain recombines TRBV18 with TRBJ1-1; D is possibly TRBD1 (6 bases). This CDR3 region has 15 residues. V shed 0 bases and J shed 4 bases, with 12 bases lying between them. Germline CDR1 is KGHSH and CDR2 is LQKENI. CDR3 nucleotide sequence: TGTGCCAGCTCACCACCCGGGGGGCCGGGCACTGAAGCTTTCTTT. Translating it yields CASSPPGGPGTEAFF.

This chain joins TRBV7-2 and TRBJ1-2; TRBD1 matches 7 bases. The CDR3 extends over 17 amino acids. The germline V gene encodes CDR1 SGHTA and CDR2 FQGNSA. Germline trimming cut 5 bases from V and 2 bases from J; bases unmatched to any gene: 14. The CDR3 sequence is CASSPIPLQGENYGYTF. In nucleotides, the CDR3 is TGTGCCAGCAGCCCCATACCCCTCCAGGGGGAAAACTATGGCTACACCTTC.